What follows is one T cell receptor beta chain and its context. What it binds is unknown. V gave up 4 bases and J gave up 2 bases, with 8 bases separating them. The CDR3 consists of 13 residues. Germline CDR1 is KGHSH and CDR2 is LQKENI. This record comes from a study of OX40 agonist ivuxolimab in advanced cancers. Study-level information: Ivuxolimab is an agonistic anti-OX40 (CD134) antibody, and patients were treated with it. Hepatocellular carcinoma, melanoma, renal cell or head and neck cancer was diagnosed in the dose-escalation patients.

The protocol was immunoSEQ multiplex PCR, while the TCRdb copy is restricted to in-frame clones and leaves out a portion. The sample includes some 66,000 clones, 80% to 85% of them seen just once. General study points: Clones of CD4+ and CD8+ blood T cells grew by week 6 at doses of 0.1 to 3.0 mg/kg.

The sequencing used CD4+ or CD8+ T cells sorted from blood, collected in a trial of the OX40 agonist ivuxolimab. This chain joins TRBV18 and TRBJ2-5; D is uncertain. The source is an adult with an advanced solid tumor such as melanoma, head and neck, liver or kidney cancer. The CDR3 region has the DNA TGTGCCAGCTCACTCGACTTACAAGAGACCCAGTACTTC. Amino acid sequence: CASSLDLQETQYF.